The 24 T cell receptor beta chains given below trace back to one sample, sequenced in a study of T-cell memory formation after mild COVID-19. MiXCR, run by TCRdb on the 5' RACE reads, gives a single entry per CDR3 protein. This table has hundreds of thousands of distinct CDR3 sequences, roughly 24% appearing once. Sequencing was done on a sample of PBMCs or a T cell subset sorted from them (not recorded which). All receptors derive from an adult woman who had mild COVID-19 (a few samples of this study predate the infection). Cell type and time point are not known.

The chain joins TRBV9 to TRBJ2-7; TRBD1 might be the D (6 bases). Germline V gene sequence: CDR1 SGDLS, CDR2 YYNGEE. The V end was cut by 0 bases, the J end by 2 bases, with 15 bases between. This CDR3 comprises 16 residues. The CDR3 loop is CASSVASGTLAYEQYF. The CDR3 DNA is TGTGCCAGCAGCGTAGCTTCCGGGACACTAGCCTACGAGCAGTACTTC.

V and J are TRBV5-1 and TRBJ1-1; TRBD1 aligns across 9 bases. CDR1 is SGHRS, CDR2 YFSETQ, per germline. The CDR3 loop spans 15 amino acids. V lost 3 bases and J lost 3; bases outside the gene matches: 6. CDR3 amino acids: CASSWTGESHTEAFF. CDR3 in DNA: TGCGCCAGCAGCTGGACAGGGGAGTCCCACACTGAAGCTTTCTTT.

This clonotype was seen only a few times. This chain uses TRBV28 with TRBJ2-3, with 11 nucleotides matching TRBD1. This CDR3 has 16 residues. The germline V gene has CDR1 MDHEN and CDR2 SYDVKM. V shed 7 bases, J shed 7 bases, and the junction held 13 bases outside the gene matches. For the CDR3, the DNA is TGTGCCAGCACCGAGAGGACAGGGGGCAGGACCCATACGCAGTATTTT. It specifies CASTERTGGRTHTQYF.

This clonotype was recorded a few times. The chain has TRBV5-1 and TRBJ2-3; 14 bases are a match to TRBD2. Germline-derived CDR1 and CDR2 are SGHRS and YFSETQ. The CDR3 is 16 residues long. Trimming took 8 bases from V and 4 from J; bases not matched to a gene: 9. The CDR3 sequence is CASGTSGGSMADTQYF. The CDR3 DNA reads TGCGCCAGTGGGACTAGCGGGGGCAGTATGGCAGATACGCAGTATTTT.

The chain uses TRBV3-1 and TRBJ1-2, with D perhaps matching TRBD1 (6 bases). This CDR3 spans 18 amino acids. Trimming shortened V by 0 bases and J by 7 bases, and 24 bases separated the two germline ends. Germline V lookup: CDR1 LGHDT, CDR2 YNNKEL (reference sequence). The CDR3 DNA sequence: TGTGCCAGCAGCCAAGATGTAGTACAGGGTCCCGAGCCCTTTGGCTACACCTTC. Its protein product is CASSQDVVQGPEPFGYTF.

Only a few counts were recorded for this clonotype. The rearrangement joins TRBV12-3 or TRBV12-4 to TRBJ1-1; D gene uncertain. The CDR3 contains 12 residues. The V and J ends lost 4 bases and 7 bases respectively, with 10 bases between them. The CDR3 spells CASSWKGREAFF. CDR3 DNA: TGTGCCAGCAGTTGGAAGGGCCGTGAAGCTTTCTTT.

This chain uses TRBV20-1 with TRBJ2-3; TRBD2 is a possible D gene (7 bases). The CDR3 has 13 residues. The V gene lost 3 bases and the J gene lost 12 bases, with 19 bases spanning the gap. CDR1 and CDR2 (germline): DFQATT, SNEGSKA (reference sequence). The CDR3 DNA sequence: TGCAGTGCTAGGGGAGGATGGGCGGGGGCCCAGTATTTT. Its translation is CSARGGWAGAQYF.

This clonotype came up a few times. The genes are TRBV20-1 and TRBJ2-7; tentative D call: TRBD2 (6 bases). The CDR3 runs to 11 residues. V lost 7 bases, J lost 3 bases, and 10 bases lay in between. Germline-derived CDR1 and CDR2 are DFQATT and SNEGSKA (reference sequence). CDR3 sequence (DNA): TGCAGTGGGGAGGAGGTCTACGAGCAGTACTTC. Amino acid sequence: CSGEEVYEQYF.

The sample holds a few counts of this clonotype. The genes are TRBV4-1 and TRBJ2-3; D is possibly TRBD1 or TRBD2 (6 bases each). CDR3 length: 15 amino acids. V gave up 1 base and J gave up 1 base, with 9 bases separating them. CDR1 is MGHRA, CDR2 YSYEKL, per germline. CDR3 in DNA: TGCGCCAGCAGCCAAGCGGGGGCCGGCACAGATACGCAGTATTTT. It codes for CASSQAGAGTDTQYF.

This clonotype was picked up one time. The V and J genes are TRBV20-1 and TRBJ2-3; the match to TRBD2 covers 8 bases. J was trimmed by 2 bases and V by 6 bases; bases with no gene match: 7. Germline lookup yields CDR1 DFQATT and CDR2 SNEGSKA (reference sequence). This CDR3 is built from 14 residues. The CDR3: CSAPHSGNTDTQYF. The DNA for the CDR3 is TGCAGTGCCCCCCATAGCGGGAACACAGATACGCAGTATTTT.

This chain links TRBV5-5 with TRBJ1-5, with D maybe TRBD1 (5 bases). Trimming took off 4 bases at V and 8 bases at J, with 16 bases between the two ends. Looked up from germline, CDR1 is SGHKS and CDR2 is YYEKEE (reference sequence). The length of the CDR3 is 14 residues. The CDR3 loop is CASSARDEGKPQHF. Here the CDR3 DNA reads TGTGCCAGCAGCGCCCGGGACGAGGGGAAGCCCCAGCATTTT.

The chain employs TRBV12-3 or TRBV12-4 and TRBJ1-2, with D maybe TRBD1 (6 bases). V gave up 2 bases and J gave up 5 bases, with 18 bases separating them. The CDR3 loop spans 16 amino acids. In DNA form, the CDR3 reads TGTGCCAGCAGTTTAAATTCAGGGGCAGTGGGGTATGGCTACACCTTC. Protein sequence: CASSLNSGAVGYGYTF.

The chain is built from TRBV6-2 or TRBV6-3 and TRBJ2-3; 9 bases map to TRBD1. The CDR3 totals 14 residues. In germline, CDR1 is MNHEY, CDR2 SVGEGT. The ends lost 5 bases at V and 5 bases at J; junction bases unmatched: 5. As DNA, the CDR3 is TGTGCCAGCAGTCAACAGGGGGCCGGAGATACGCAGTATTTT. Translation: CASSQQGAGDTQYF.

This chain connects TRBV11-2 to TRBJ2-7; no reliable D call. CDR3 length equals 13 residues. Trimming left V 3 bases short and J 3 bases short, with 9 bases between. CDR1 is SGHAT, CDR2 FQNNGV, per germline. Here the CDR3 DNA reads TGTGCCAGCAGCTTTCGATCCGGCTACGAGCAGTACTTC. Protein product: CASSFRSGYEQYF.

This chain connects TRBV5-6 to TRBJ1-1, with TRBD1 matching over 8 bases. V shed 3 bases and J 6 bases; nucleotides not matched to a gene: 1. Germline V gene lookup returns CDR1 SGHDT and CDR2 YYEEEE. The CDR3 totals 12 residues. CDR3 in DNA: TGTGCCAGCAGCTGGGGACAGGCTGAAGCTTTCTTT. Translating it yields CASSWGQAEAFF.

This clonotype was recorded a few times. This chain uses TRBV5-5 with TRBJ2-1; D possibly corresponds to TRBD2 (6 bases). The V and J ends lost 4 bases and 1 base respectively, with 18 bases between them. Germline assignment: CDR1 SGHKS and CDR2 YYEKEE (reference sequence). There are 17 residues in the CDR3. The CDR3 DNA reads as TGTGCCAGCAGCCGATTATACGCGGGGTTGTCCTACAATGAGCAGTTCTTC. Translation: CASSRLYAGLSYNEQFF. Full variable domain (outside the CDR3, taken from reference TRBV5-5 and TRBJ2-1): DAGVTQSPTHLIKTRGQQVTLRCSPISGHKSVSWYQQVLGQGPQFIFQYYEKEERGRGNFPDRFSARQFPNYSSELNVNALLLGDSALYLCASSRLYAGLSYNEQFFGPGTRLTVL.

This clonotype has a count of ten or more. CDR3 DNA: TGTGCCAGCAGCACGACTAGCGGAGATCAAGAGACCCAGTACTTC. This sequence encodes CASSTTSGDQETQYF. The chain links TRBV5-6 to TRBJ2-5; TRBD2 matches 9 bases. Per germline, CDR1 SGHDT and CDR2 YYEEEE. The CDR3 extends over 15 amino acids. V shed 4 bases and J 2 bases; nucleotides not matched to a gene: 6.

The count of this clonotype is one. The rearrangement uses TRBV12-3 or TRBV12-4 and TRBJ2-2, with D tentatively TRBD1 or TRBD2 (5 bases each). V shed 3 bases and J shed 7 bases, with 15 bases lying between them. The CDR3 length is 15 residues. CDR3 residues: CASSFTFREYGELFF. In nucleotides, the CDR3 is TGTGCCAGCAGTTTCACTTTCAGGGAGTACGGGGAGCTGTTTTTT.

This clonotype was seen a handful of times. This CDR3 is CASRRGNTIYF. In nucleotides, the CDR3 is TGTGCCAGCAGAAGGGGAAACACCATATATTTT. The V and J genes are TRBV12-3 or TRBV12-4 and TRBJ1-3, with D uncertain. V dropped 6 bases and J dropped 4 bases, with 4 bases sitting between them. The CDR3 is made up of 11 amino acids.

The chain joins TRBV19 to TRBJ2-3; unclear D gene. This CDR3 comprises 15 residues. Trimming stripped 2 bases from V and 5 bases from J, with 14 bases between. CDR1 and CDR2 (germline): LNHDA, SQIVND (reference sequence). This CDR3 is CASSITPREGDTQYF. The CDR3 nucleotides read TGTGCCAGTAGTATAACCCCAAGGGAAGGAGATACGCAGTATTTT.

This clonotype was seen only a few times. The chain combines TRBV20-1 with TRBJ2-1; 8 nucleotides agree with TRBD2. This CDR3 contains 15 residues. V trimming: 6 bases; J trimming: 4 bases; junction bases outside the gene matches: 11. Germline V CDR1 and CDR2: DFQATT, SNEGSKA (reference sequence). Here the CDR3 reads CSAGDREREYNEQFF. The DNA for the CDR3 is TGCAGTGCCGGCGATCGGGAGCGGGAGTACAATGAGCAGTTCTTC.

This chain's CDR3 is CASRYVADGERTGELFF. DNA of the CDR3: TGTGCCAGCAGGTATGTCGCGGACGGTGAAAGGACCGGGGAGCTGTTTTTT. The J gene is TRBJ2-2, the V gene TRBV3-1; D is ambiguous. This CDR3 has 17 residues. V was trimmed by 6 bases and J by 5 bases, leaving 22 bases between them. Germline CDR1 reads LGHDT; CDR2 reads YNNKEL (reference sequence).

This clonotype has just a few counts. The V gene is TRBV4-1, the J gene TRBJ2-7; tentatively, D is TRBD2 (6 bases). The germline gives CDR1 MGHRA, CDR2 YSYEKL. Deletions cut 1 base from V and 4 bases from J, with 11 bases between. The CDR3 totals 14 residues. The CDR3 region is CASSQGAGLYEQYF. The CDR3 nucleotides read TGCGCCAGCAGCCAAGGAGCGGGTCTTTACGAGCAGTACTTC.

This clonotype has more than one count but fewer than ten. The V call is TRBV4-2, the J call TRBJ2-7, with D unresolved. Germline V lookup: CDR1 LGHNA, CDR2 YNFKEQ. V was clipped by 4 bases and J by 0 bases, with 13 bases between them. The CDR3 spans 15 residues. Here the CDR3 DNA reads TGTGCCAGCAGCCCCGTCGAAACCGTCTCCTACGAGCAGTACTTC. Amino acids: CASSPVETVSYEQYF.